The 18 T cell receptor beta chains below all came from one sample that was sequenced in a study of beta chain features in type 1 diabetes. Expressed TCRB transcripts were sequenced because the entire RNA isolate underwent reverse transcription. Assay: immunoSEQ multiplex PCR; the TCRdb copy retains only in-frame clones and omits some. This sample has a few hundred thousand clones, with 15% to 20% found just once. Study findings and constraints: Type 1 diabetes patients showed a moderate but significant shortening of TCRB CDR3s in all four CD4+ subsets.

Antigens of these TCRs are unknown. The sample comprised naive CD4+ T cells from blood. The receptors derive from a young man with type 1 diabetes.

In this sample, this clone turned up a few times. The V and J genes are TRBV15 and TRBJ1-5; D is ambiguous. The CDR3 is 12 residues long. Trimming stripped 3 bases from V and 2 bases from J, with 2 bases between. CDR1 LNHNV and CDR2 YYDKDF come from the germline V gene (reference sequence). The DNA for the CDR3 is TGTGCCACCAGCAGGGGCAATCAGCCCCAGCATTTT. As protein: CATSRGNQPQHF.

This clone was seen more than once but under ten times. The chain carries TRBV25-1 and TRBJ2-1; 11 bases are a match to TRBD1. From germline, CDR1 is MGHDK and CDR2 SYGVNS. Trimming took 6 bases from V and 2 from J; bases not matched to a gene: 0. There are 14 residues in the CDR3. The CDR3 loop is CASRDRGPYNEQFF. In DNA, the CDR3 is TGTGCCAGCAGGGACAGGGGGCCCTACAATGAGCAGTTCTTC.

The rearrangement joins TRBV30 to TRBJ1-2, with D uncertain. Germline CDR1 is GTSNPN and CDR2 is SVGIG (reference sequence). The CDR3 is 13 residues long. V was shortened by 4 bases and J by 5 bases, with 14 bases between the two germline ends. The CDR3 DNA sequence: TGTGCCTGGACTACAGAGGGCCGTTATGGCTACACCTTC. Translated: CAWTTEGRYGYTF. Together with reference TRBV30 and TRBJ1-2, the CDR3 gives the full variable domain: SQTIHQWPATLVQPVGSPLSLECTVEGTSNPNLYWYRQAAGRGLQLLFYSVGIGQISSEVPQNLSASRPQDRQFILSSKKLLLSDSGFYLCAWTTEGRYGYTFGSGTRLTVV.

The chain combines TRBV29-1 with TRBJ2-2; D remains unclear. The CDR3 is 13 residues long. Looked up from germline, CDR1 is SQVTM and CDR2 is ANQGSEA. The V end was cut by 3 bases, the J end by 4 bases, with 9 bases between. The CDR3 protein is CSVDGKFTGELFF. Here the CDR3 DNA reads TGCAGCGTTGATGGGAAGTTCACCGGGGAGCTGTTTTTT.

A few counts support this clone. This sequence joins TRBV15 and TRBJ2-1; possible D gene TRBD1, 6 bases. This CDR3 spans 14 amino acids. The germline V gene encodes CDR1 LNHNV and CDR2 YYDKDF (reference sequence). The ends were cut back, 3 bases at V and 7 bases at J, with 13 bases in the middle. CDR3 loop: CATSREGGRNEQFF. CDR3 in DNA: TGTGCCACCAGCAGGGAAGGGGGAAGGAATGAGCAGTTCTTC.

This clone was observed once. The chain links TRBV7-9 to TRBJ2-5, with 7 bases lining up with TRBD2. CDR1 is SEHNR, CDR2 FQNEAQ, per germline (reference sequence). The CDR3 totals 14 residues. J was trimmed by 2 bases and V by 1 base; bases with no gene match: 1. DNA of the CDR3: TGTGCCAGCAGCTTAGGGGGACTACAAGAGACCCAGTACTTC. Protein sequence: CASSLGGLQETQYF.

The CDR3 here is CASSQVTNNEQFF. The CDR3, as DNA: TGTGCCAGCAGCCAAGTAACTAACAATGAGCAGTTCTTC. J is TRBJ2-1 and V is TRBV4-2; no firm D call. CDR1 and CDR2 (germline): LGHNA, YNFKEQ. This CDR3 region has 13 residues. Trimming took off 1 base at V and 5 bases at J, with 6 bases between the two ends.

The chain carries TRBV7-2 and TRBJ2-1; TRBD2 matches at 8 bases. V was clipped by 5 bases and J by 6 bases; unmatched bases: 3. This CDR3 region has 13 residues. Per the germline V gene, CDR1 is SGHTA and CDR2 is FQGNSA. The CDR3 coding sequence is TGTGCCAGCAGCCACGGACTAGCCAATGAGCAGTTCTTC. This codes for CASSHGLANEQFF.

J is TRBJ2-3 and V is TRBV28; no clear D gene. V was trimmed by 1 base and J by 4 bases, leaving 3 bases between them. CDR3 size: 12 residues. Germline CDR1 and CDR2: MDHEN and SYDVKM. The CDR3 sequence is CASSLSPDTQYF. CDR3 DNA sequence: TGTGCCAGCAGTTTATCGCCAGATACGCAGTATTTT.

The rearrangement uses TRBV9 and TRBJ2-7; 7 bases are shared with TRBD1. Germline V CDR1 and CDR2: SGDLS, YYNGEE. V was pared by 3 bases and J by 6 bases, with 9 bases of the junction left unmatched. The CDR3 extends over 14 amino acids. CDR3 in amino acids: CASSAQTGASEQYF. The CDR3 DNA reads TGTGCCAGCAGCGCCCAAACAGGGGCCAGCGAGCAGTACTTC.

The chain carries TRBV20-1 and TRBJ2-7, with D possibly called TRBD1 or TRBD2 (5 bases each). The CDR3 extends over 11 amino acids. From germline, CDR1 is DFQATT and CDR2 SNEGSKA (reference sequence). V shed 5 bases and J shed 6 bases, with 11 bases lying between them. The CDR3 protein is CSAQLRGEQYF. The CDR3 DNA is TGCAGTGCTCAACTGAGGGGCGAGCAGTACTTC.

This clone occurred a few times. The CDR3 region has the DNA TGTGCCAGCATCAATGGGTGGGCACAAGATACGCAGTATTTT. Amino acid sequence: CASINGWAQDTQYF. This chain uses TRBV28 with TRBJ2-3; no firm D call. There are 14 residues in the CDR3. Germline V CDR1 and CDR2: MDHEN, SYDVKM. Trimming took 7 bases from V and 5 from J, leaving 16 bases between them.

V usage is TRBV5-1 and J usage is TRBJ2-1; a weak D match, TRBD1 (6 bases). The CDR3 consists of 13 residues. The V gene lost 4 bases and the J gene lost 3 bases, with 8 bases spanning the gap. Germline CDR1 reads SGHRS; CDR2 reads YFSETQ. The chain's CDR3 is CASSPTGYNEQFF. The CDR3 bases are TGCGCCAGCAGCCCGACAGGCTACAATGAGCAGTTCTTC.

V gene TRBV5-6 combines with J gene TRBJ1-5; a possible D gene is TRBD1 (5 bases). Germline V lookup: CDR1 SGHDT, CDR2 YYEEEE. V lost 4 bases, J lost 16 bases, and 15 bases lay in between. The CDR3 is 11 residues long. The CDR3 region is CASSRGGTEHF. The CDR3, as DNA: TGTGCCAGCAGCCGCGGAGGGACCGAACATTTT. Filled out from reference TRBV5-6 and TRBJ1-5, the complete variable domain reads DAGVTQSPTHLIKTRGQQVTLRCSPKSGHDTVSWYQQALGQGPQFIFQYYEEEERQRGNFPDRFSGHQFPNYSSELNVNALLLGDSALYLCASSRGGTEHFGDGTRLSIL.

The chain combines TRBV28 with TRBJ2-5, with 7 bases matching TRBD2. The CDR3 spans 12 residues. The germline V gene has CDR1 MDHEN and CDR2 SYDVKM. V was clipped by 6 bases and J by 4 bases; unmatched bases: 2. The CDR3 coding sequence is TGTGCCAGCAGGGCTAGCGGAGAGACCCAGTACTTC. It is translated as CASRASGETQYF.

A few counts support this clone. CDR3 sequence: CSVVWQTGTQYF. DNA for the CDR3: TGCAGCGTTGTATGGCAGACTGGTACGCAGTATTTT. The rearrangement joins TRBV29-1 to TRBJ2-3; unclear D gene. Germline CDR1 and CDR2: SQVTM and ANQGSEA. Deletions cut 4 bases from V and 8 bases from J, with 13 bases between. The CDR3 is 12 residues long.

The J gene is TRBJ1-4, the V gene TRBV9; D gene unclear. The CDR3 totals 15 residues. Germline V CDR1 and CDR2: SGDLS, YYNGEE. V gave up 0 bases and J gave up 2 bases, with 8 bases separating them. CDR3 sequence reads: CASSVGTGTNEKLFF. The CDR3 region has the DNA TGTGCCAGCAGCGTAGGAACGGGTACTAATGAAAAACTGTTTTTT.

The V gene is TRBV4-1, the J gene TRBJ1-2; D is uncertain. The CDR3 has 13 amino acids. The germline gives CDR1 MGHRA, CDR2 YSYEKL. V was clipped by 4 bases and J by 4 bases, with 10 bases between them. DNA of the CDR3: TGCGCCAGCAGCCTCGGACCGCTCTATGGCTACACCTTC. It specifies CASSLGPLYGYTF.